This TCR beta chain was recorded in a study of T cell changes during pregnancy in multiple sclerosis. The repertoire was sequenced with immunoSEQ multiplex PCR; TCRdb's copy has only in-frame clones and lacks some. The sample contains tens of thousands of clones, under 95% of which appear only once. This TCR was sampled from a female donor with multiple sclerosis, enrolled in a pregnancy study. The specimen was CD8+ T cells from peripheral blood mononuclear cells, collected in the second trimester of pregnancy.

CDR3 sequence reads: CASSLFALAGEDLQETQYF. CDR3 in DNA: TGTGCCAGCAGCTTATTCGCCCTAGCGGGAGAGGACCTACAAGAGACCCAGTACTTC. The V call is TRBV13, the J call TRBJ2-5; TRBD2 matches at 10 bases. The germline CDR1 and CDR2 sequences are PRHDT and FYEKMQ (reference sequence). V lost 2 bases and J lost 2; bases outside the gene matches: 14. The CDR3 has 19 amino acids. Full variable domain (missing parts from reference TRBV13 and TRBJ2-5): AAGVIQSPRHLIKEKRETATLKCYPIPRHDTVYWYQQGPGQDPQFLISFYEKMQSDKGSIPDRFSAQQFSDYHSELNMSSLELGDSALYFCASSLFALAGEDLQETQYFGPGTRLLVL.